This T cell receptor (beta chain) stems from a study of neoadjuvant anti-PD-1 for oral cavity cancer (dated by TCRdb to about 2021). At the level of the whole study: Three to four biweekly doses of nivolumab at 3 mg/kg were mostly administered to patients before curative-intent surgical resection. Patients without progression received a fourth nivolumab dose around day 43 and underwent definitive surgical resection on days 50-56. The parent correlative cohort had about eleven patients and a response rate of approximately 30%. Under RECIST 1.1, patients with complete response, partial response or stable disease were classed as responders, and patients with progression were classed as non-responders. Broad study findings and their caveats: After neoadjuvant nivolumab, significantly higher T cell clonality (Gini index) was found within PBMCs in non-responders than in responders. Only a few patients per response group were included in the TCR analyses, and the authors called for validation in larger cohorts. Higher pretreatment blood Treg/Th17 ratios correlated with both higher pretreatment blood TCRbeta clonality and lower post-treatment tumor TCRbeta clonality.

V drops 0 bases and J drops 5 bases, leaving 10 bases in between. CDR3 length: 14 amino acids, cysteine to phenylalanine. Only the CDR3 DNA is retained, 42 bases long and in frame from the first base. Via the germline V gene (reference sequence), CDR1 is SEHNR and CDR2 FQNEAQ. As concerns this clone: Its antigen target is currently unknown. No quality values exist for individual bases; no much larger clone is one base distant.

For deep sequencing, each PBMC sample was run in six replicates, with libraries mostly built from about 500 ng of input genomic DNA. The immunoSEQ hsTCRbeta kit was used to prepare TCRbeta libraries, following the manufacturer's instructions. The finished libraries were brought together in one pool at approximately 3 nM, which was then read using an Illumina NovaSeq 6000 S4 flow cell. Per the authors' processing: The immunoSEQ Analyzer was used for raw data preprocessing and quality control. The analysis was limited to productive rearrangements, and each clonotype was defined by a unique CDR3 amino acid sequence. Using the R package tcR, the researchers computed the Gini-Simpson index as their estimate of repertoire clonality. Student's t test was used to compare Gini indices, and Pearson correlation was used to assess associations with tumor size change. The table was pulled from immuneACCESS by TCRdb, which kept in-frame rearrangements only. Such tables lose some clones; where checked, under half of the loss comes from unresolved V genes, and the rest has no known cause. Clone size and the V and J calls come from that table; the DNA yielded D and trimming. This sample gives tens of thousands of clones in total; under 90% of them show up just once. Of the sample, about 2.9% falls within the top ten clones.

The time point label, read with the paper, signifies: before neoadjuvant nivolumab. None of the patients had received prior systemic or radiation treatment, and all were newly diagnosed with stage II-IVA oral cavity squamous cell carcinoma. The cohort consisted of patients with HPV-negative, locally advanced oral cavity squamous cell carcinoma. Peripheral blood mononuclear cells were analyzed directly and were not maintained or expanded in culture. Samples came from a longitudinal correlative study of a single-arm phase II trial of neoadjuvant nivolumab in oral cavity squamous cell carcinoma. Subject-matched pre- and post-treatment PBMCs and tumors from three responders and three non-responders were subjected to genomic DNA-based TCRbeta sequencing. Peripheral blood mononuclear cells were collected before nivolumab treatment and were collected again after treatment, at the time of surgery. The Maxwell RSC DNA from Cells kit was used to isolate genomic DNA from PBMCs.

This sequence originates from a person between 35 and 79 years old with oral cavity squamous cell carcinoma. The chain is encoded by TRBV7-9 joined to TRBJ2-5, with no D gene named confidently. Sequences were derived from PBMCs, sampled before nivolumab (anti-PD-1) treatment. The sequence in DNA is TGTGCCAGCAGCTTAGCGCTAAGTGGGGAGACCCAGTACTTC. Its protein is CASSLALSGETQYF.